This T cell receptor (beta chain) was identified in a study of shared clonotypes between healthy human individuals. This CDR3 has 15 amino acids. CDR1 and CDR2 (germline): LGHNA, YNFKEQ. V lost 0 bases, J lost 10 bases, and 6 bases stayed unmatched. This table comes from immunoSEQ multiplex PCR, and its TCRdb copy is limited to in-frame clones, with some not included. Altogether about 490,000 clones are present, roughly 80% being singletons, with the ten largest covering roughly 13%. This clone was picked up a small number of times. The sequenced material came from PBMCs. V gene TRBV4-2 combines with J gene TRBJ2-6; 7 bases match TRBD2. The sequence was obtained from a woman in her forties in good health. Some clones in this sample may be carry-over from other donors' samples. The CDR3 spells CASSQDGSGRNVLTF. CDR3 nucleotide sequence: TGTGCCAGCAGCCAAGATGGCTCCGGGAGGAACGTCCTGACTTTC.